These T cell receptor beta chains were read from a single sample in a study of monozygotic twins with inflammatory bowel disease. TCRdb reprocessed the 5' RACE reads; each CDR3 protein has one entry and no DNA is given. This specimen shows around 150,000 distinct CDR3 sequences; the ten leading clones hold roughly 3%. Material: blood. These receptors were collected from a human donor with ulcerative colitis or Crohn's disease, or a healthy co-twin of an affected twin (not recorded which). Both conserved end residues are part of each CDR3. Fields, in order: J gene, V gene, CDR3 protein.

j_call: TRBJ2-4; v_call: TRBV28; cdr3_aa: CASSPGTILAKNIQYF
j_call: TRBJ1-1; v_call: TRBV18; cdr3_aa: CASSPKGSKVNTEAFF
j_call: TRBJ2-1; v_call: TRBV28; cdr3_aa: CASSLSGPGRYEQFF
j_call: TRBJ2-3; v_call: TRBV7-3; cdr3_aa: CASSLVGGDTQYF
j_call: TRBJ2-1; v_call: TRBV27; cdr3_aa: CASRREGTYNEQYF
j_call: TRBJ2-1; v_call: TRBV28; cdr3_aa: CASSLGQGGAKTNNEQFF
j_call: TRBJ2-5; v_call: TRBV5-6; cdr3_aa: CASSLELAGVHQETQYF
j_call: TRBJ1-5; v_call: TRBV20-1; cdr3_aa: CSAIRQGSLWGNQPQHF
j_call: TRBJ2-7; v_call: TRBV6-5; cdr3_aa: CASSYSPSGVALREQYF
j_call: TRBJ2-1; v_call: TRBV5-1; cdr3_aa: CASSLRGSSYNEQFF
j_call: TRBJ1-1; v_call: TRBV18; cdr3_aa: CASSPPSRTENTEAFF
j_call: TRBJ2-1; v_call: TRBV29-1; cdr3_aa: CSVPGDLGEQFF
j_call: TRBJ2-5; v_call: TRBV10-3; cdr3_aa: CAISVAQETQYF
j_call: TRBJ1-1; v_call: TRBV7-3; cdr3_aa: CASSLNRETEAFF
j_call: TRBJ2-1; v_call: TRBV9; cdr3_aa: CASSVRLAGGPPEKYNEQFF
j_call: TRBJ2-5; v_call: TRBV5-1; cdr3_aa: CASSARTGGGETQYF
j_call: TRBJ2-1; v_call: TRBV29-1; cdr3_aa: CSVEPGTGHNEQFF
j_call: TRBJ2-5; v_call: TRBV29-1; cdr3_aa: CSVNFGPSWETQYF
j_call: TRBJ2-1; v_call: TRBV5-1; cdr3_aa: CASSLASGGLGNEQFF
j_call: TRBJ2-1; v_call: TRBV24-1; cdr3_aa: CATSEPRTGYNEQFF
j_call: TRBJ2-7; v_call: TRBV20-1; cdr3_aa: CSAQYNRGQNYEQYF
j_call: TRBJ2-3; v_call: TRBV5-1; cdr3_aa: CASSSTTLDTQYF
j_call: TRBJ2-1; v_call: TRBV24-1; cdr3_aa: CATSDRLASGYNEQFF
j_call: TRBJ2-3; v_call: TRBV28; cdr3_aa: CASASGGASTGTQYF
j_call: TRBJ1-1; v_call: TRBV7-8; cdr3_aa: CASSLRPGALNTEAFF
j_call: TRBJ1-1; v_call: TRBV6-2/TRBV6-3; cdr3_aa: CASSYRPNTEAFF
j_call: TRBJ1-5; v_call: TRBV5-1; cdr3_aa: CASSPDRRGQPQHF
j_call: TRBJ2-1; v_call: TRBV20-1; cdr3_aa: CSARELSGRYNEQFF
j_call: TRBJ1-5; v_call: TRBV6-5; cdr3_aa: CASSYQSPGSNQPQHF